A selection of T cell receptor beta chains follows, all from one sample in a study of blood T cell repertoires in COVID-19. TCRdb's table, derived via immunoSEQ multiplex PCR, lists solely in-frame clones and lacks some. The table includes 250,000 to 400,000 clones, almost 90% detected once. Source material: peripheral blood. The receptors were sampled from a woman between 25 and 40 years old with COVID-19, enrolled during active disease. The CDR3 runs from the conserved cysteine through the conserved F or W. Fields, in order: J gene, V gene, D gene, clone size, CDR3 DNA, CDR3 protein. D genes are given only for firm matches. Clone size is not always given. Where it is, it says once, few, many or a class for expanded clones.

j_gene: TRBJ1-1; v_gene: TRBV5-8; d_gene: TRBD1; abundance: NA; CDR3nt: TGTGCCAGCAGCCTGGAGGGACAGGCGAACACTGAAGCTTTCTTT; CDR3aa: CASSLEGQANTEAFF
j_gene: TRBJ2-2; v_gene: TRBV19; d_gene: TRBD2; abundance: NA; CDR3nt: TGTGCCAGCACCCCGACTAGCGGGAGAGGTCTACCCGGGGAGCTGTTTTTT; CDR3aa: CASTPTSGRGLPGELFF
j_gene: TRBJ2-3; v_gene: TRBV27; d_gene: TRBD1; abundance: NA; CDR3nt: TGTGCCAGCAGTTTGGGCAGGGGGTTTAGCACAGATACGCAGTATTTT; CDR3aa: CASSLGRGFSTDTQYF
j_gene: TRBJ1-2; v_gene: TRBV6-5; d_gene: NA; abundance: NA; CDR3nt: TGTGCCAGCAGTTACAGCCCTGACAGCCCCTATGGCTACACCTTC; CDR3aa: CASSYSPDSPYGYTF
j_gene: TRBJ1-1; v_gene: TRBV5-1; d_gene: NA; abundance: NA; CDR3nt: TGCGCCAGCAGCTTTGTGGGCCAACCTGCTGAAGCTTTCTTT; CDR3aa: CASSFVGQPAEAFF
j_gene: TRBJ1-1; v_gene: TRBV2; d_gene: TRBD1; abundance: NA; CDR3nt: TGTGCCAGCAGCGGACAGGGGACCCCTGAAGCTTTCTTT; CDR3aa: CASSGQGTPEAFF
j_gene: TRBJ2-1; v_gene: TRBV5-4; d_gene: TRBD2; abundance: NA; CDR3nt: TGTGCCAGCAGGTTTGGACTAGCGAGTTACAATGAGCAGTTCTTC; CDR3aa: CASRFGLASYNEQFF
j_gene: TRBJ2-2; v_gene: TRBV7-3; d_gene: NA; abundance: NA; CDR3nt: TGTGCCAGCAGCTCATTAGTCACCGGGGAGCTGTTTTTT; CDR3aa: CASSSLVTGELFF
j_gene: TRBJ2-2; v_gene: TRBV27; d_gene: TRBD1; abundance: NA; CDR3nt: TGTGCCAGCAAACAGGGGGCTTGGAACACCGGGGAGCTGTTTTTT; CDR3aa: CASKQGAWNTGELFF
j_gene: TRBJ1-5; v_gene: TRBV29-1; d_gene: NA; abundance: NA; CDR3nt: TGCAGCGCCCTGGGGGGGGCGCAGCCCCAGCATTTT; CDR3aa: CSALGGAQPQHF
j_gene: TRBJ2-7; v_gene: TRBV28; d_gene: NA; abundance: NA; CDR3nt: TGTGCCAGCAGTCGTAGGGGGTACGAGCAGTACTTC; CDR3aa: CASSRRGYEQYF
j_gene: TRBJ1-2; v_gene: TRBV7-3; d_gene: NA; abundance: NA; CDR3nt: TGTGCCAGCAGCTTAAACGGGGATGGCTACACCTTC; CDR3aa: CASSLNGDGYTF
j_gene: TRBJ2-1; v_gene: TRBV5-1; d_gene: TRBD2; abundance: NA; CDR3nt: TGCGCCAGCAGCTTACGGAGCGGGAGAGGCTACAATGAGCAGTTCTTC; CDR3aa: CASSLRSGRGYNEQFF
j_gene: TRBJ2-1; v_gene: TRBV28; d_gene: TRBD2; abundance: NA; CDR3nt: TGTGCCAGCAGTTCCCTGACTAGCGGGAACAATGAGCAGTTCTTC; CDR3aa: CASSSLTSGNNEQFF
j_gene: TRBJ1-5; v_gene: TRBV5-1; d_gene: NA; abundance: NA; CDR3nt: TGCGCCAGTATAAAACAGGGCGGCAGCAATCAGCCCCAGCATTTT; CDR3aa: CASIKQGGSNQPQHF
j_gene: TRBJ1-5; v_gene: TRBV10-3; d_gene: NA; abundance: NA; CDR3nt: TGTGCCATCAGGGGTTCAGGGATTAATCAGCCCCAGCATTTT; CDR3aa: CAIRGSGINQPQHF
j_gene: TRBJ2-6; v_gene: TRBV5-4; d_gene: NA; abundance: NA; CDR3nt: TGTGCCAGCAGCTTTCCCACTGGGGCCAACGTCCTGACTTTC; CDR3aa: CASSFPTGANVLTF
j_gene: TRBJ1-4; v_gene: TRBV2; d_gene: NA; abundance: once; CDR3nt: TGTGCCAGCAGTGGGCCGGATACAGTGCTTAATGAAAAACTGTTTTTT; CDR3aa: CASSGPDTVLNEKLFF
j_gene: TRBJ2-7; v_gene: TRBV27; d_gene: NA; abundance: NA; CDR3nt: TGTGCCAGCAGTTTGGTTCCGGCTAGCGTTTACGAGCAGTACTTC; CDR3aa: CASSLVPASVYEQYF
j_gene: TRBJ2-7; v_gene: TRBV12-3/TRBV12-4; d_gene: NA; abundance: NA; CDR3nt: TGTGCCAGCAGTTTAGCTAGACTATACGAGCAGTACTTC; CDR3aa: CASSLARLYEQYF
j_gene: TRBJ1-5; v_gene: TRBV7-3; d_gene: NA; abundance: NA; CDR3nt: TGTGCCAGCAGCTTAGGCCCCGATCAGCCCCAGCATTTT; CDR3aa: CASSLGPDQPQHF
j_gene: TRBJ2-7; v_gene: TRBV5-5; d_gene: TRBD1; abundance: NA; CDR3nt: TGTGCCAGCAGCCGAAGCCCAGACAGGGCCTACGAGCAGTACTTC; CDR3aa: CASSRSPDRAYEQYF
j_gene: TRBJ2-6; v_gene: TRBV5-3; d_gene: NA; abundance: NA; CDR3nt: TGTGCCAGAAGCTTGGGACACCGGATGATCCCTTCTTCTGGGGCCAACGTCCTGACTTTC; CDR3aa: CARSLGHRMIPSSGANVLTF
j_gene: TRBJ1-6; v_gene: TRBV19; d_gene: NA; abundance: NA; CDR3nt: TGTGCCAGTAGTATTCGGCGGCCGGGGGACTCACCCCTCCACTTT; CDR3aa: CASSIRRPGDSPLHF
j_gene: TRBJ1-2; v_gene: TRBV5-4; d_gene: TRBD1; abundance: NA; CDR3nt: TGTGCCAGCAGCTTTTCGGCAGGGGGGAACTATGGCTACACCTTC; CDR3aa: CASSFSAGGNYGYTF
j_gene: TRBJ2-2; v_gene: TRBV29-1; d_gene: TRBD1; abundance: once; CDR3nt: TGCAGCGTTGACAGGACAGGGAGTGGCACCGGGGAGCTGTTTTTT; CDR3aa: CSVDRTGSGTGELFF
j_gene: TRBJ2-7; v_gene: TRBV10-2; d_gene: TRBD2; abundance: NA; CDR3nt: TGCGCCAGCAGATCTAGCGGGAGGAACGAAGAGCAGTACTTC; CDR3aa: CASRSSGRNEEQYF
j_gene: TRBJ1-2; v_gene: TRBV6-5; d_gene: NA; abundance: NA; CDR3nt: TGTGCCAGCAGTTACTCAGTTCATCTAAACTATGGCTACACCTTC; CDR3aa: CASSYSVHLNYGYTF
j_gene: TRBJ2-7; v_gene: TRBV6-5; d_gene: NA; abundance: NA; CDR3nt: TGTGCCAGCAGTTACTTTCCAGGGGGGACCTACGAGCAGTACTTC; CDR3aa: CASSYFPGGTYEQYF
j_gene: TRBJ2-2; v_gene: TRBV25-1; d_gene: NA; abundance: NA; CDR3nt: TGTGCCAGCAGGTTAGGGGCCGCCGGGGAGCTGTTTTTT; CDR3aa: CASRLGAAGELFF
j_gene: TRBJ2-7; v_gene: TRBV7-9; d_gene: NA; abundance: NA; CDR3nt: TGTGCCAGCAGCTTACGACAGTCCTACGAGCAGTACTTT; CDR3aa: CASSLRQSYEQYF
j_gene: TRBJ1-1; v_gene: TRBV6-1; d_gene: TRBD1; abundance: NA; CDR3nt: TGTGCCAGCAGTGCCCGGACAGGGTGGAGTATGAACACTGAAGCTTTCTTT; CDR3aa: CASSARTGWSMNTEAFF
j_gene: TRBJ1-1; v_gene: TRBV7-3; d_gene: NA; abundance: NA; CDR3nt: TGTGCCAGCAGCTTCGGGGGGAACACTGAAGCTTTCTTT; CDR3aa: CASSFGGNTEAFF
j_gene: TRBJ2-3; v_gene: TRBV30; d_gene: NA; abundance: NA; CDR3nt: TGTGCCTTCCAAACAGAAACTAGCACAGATACGCAGTATTTT; CDR3aa: CAFQTETSTDTQYF